The T cell receptor beta chain described here comes from a study of response to subunit inactivated influenza vaccine. Notes on the study in general: The authors suggested that every seasonal influenza vaccination recruits few new T cells.

MiXCR, applied by TCRdb to the RT-PCR reads, yields one record per CDR3 protein. The sample has a few hundred thousand distinct CDR3 sequences; around 15% are singletons. The V gene lost 3 bases and the J gene lost 5 bases, with 10 bases spanning the gap. The CDR3 has 14 residues. Germline CDR1 ENHRY, CDR2 SYGVKD. This clonotype was observed a few times. Its target is not known. This chain connects TRBV10-3 to TRBJ1-4, with TRBD1 as a possible D gene (5 bases). The input for sequencing was PBMCs from blood, taken roughly 13 days after vaccination. The TCR sequence derives from a man aged 50 to 59 who received an inactivated influenza vaccine. The CDR3 sequence is CAISDSTENEKLFF. DNA of the CDR3: TGTGCCATCAGTGACTCGACAGAGAATGAAAAACTGTTTTTT.